What follows are 16 T cell receptor beta chains derived from one specimen sequenced in a study of blood T cell repertoires in COVID-19. This table comes from immunoSEQ multiplex PCR, and its TCRdb copy is limited to in-frame clones, with some not included. The top ten hold approximately 14% of the sample, which has around 81,000 clones, roughly 80% seen once. Input material: peripheral blood. The receptors originated from a human donor in a cohort sampled during active COVID-19.

The CDR3 sequence is CARRCPKSGGGAADTQYF. The CDR3, as DNA: TGTGCCAGGCGATGTCCAAAAAGTGGCGGGGGGGCAGCAGATACGCAGTATTTT. The chain links TRBV9 to TRBJ2-3, with 9 positions matching TRBD2. V lost 8 bases and J lost 4; bases outside the gene matches: 20. This CDR3 contains 18 residues. Germline assignment: CDR1 SGDLS and CDR2 YYNGEE.

CDR3 nucleotide sequence: TGTGCCAGCAGTTTATCCGGGGGAAGGGAGTACTTC. This codes for CASSLSGGREYF. J is TRBJ2-4 and V is TRBV27; TRBD2 is a possible D gene (6 bases). Looked up from germline, CDR1 is MNHEY and CDR2 is SMNVEV (reference sequence). V gave up 0 bases and J gave up 14 bases, with 11 bases separating them. This CDR3 comprises 12 residues.

This rearrangement joins TRBV2 to TRBJ1-5, with TRBD1 identical over 7 bases. Trimming at V came to 5 bases and at J to 1 base, leaving 5 bases not matched to a gene. Germline loops: CDR1 SNHLY, CDR2 FYNNEI. The CDR3 totals 15 residues. The CDR3 protein is CASSWDSNSNQPQHF. CDR3 nucleotides: TGTGCCAGCAGTTGGGACAGTAACAGCAATCAGCCCCAGCATTTT.

The chain carries TRBV18 and TRBJ1-1, with D possibly matching TRBD1 (5 bases). The CDR3 is 12 amino acids. Looked up from germline, CDR1 is KGHSH and CDR2 is LQKENI. Trimming pared 2 bases from V and 7 bases from J, leaving 8 bases between. The CDR3 reads CASSPDSYEAFF. As DNA, the CDR3 is TGTGCCAGCTCACCAGACAGCTATGAAGCTTTCTTT.

The rearrangement uses TRBV9 and TRBJ1-1, with TRBD1 as a possible D gene (6 bases). Germline assignment: CDR1 SGDLS and CDR2 YYNGEE. V lost 0 bases to trimming and J lost 3 bases, with 12 bases between them. This CDR3 contains 15 residues. Here the CDR3 DNA reads TGTGCCAGCAGCGTAGTAGGGGGACGTGACACTGAAGCTTTCTTT. It translates to CASSVVGGRDTEAFF.

The chain carries TRBV7-3 and TRBJ2-6; D may be TRBD1 (7 bases). Germline V gene lookup returns CDR1 SGHTA and CDR2 FQGTGA. This CDR3 comprises 18 residues. V was clipped by 3 bases and J by 2 bases, with 17 bases between them. CDR3 nucleotide sequence: TGTGCCAGCAGCTTGGAGGGGGCGTACGGCCCTGGGGCCAACGTCCTGACTTTC. The encoded protein is CASSLEGAYGPGANVLTF.

J is TRBJ2-7 and V is TRBV2; possibly TRBD2 for D (6 bases). This CDR3 contains 12 residues. The V and J ends lost 7 bases and 6 bases respectively, with 13 bases between them. Per the germline V gene, CDR1 is SNHLY and CDR2 is FYNNEI. CDR3 amino acids: CASIPLGGEQYF. DNA of the CDR3: TGTGCCAGCATTCCACTGGGGGGCGAGCAGTACTTC.

The CDR3 DNA reads TGTGCCAGCAGCATATGGCAGGCTAACTATGGCTACACCTTC. As protein: CASSIWQANYGYTF. The chain combines TRBV28 with TRBJ1-2, with D hard to call. V lost 6 bases, J lost 0 bases, and 11 bases lay in between. CDR1 and CDR2 from the germline V gene are MDHEN and SYDVKM. The CDR3 contains 14 residues.

The rearrangement links TRBV5-1 to TRBJ2-5; possibly TRBD2 for D (7 bases). Germline-derived CDR1 and CDR2 are SGHRS and YFSETQ. This CDR3 region has 15 residues. The germline V and J ends were trimmed by 6 bases and 3 bases, with 18 bases remaining between them. The CDR3 DNA is TGCGCCAGCACCCGGGGGGCAGGGGAGGAAGAGACCCAGTACTTC. It specifies CASTRGAGEEETQYF.

The V call is TRBV7-8, the J call TRBJ2-3; 13 nucleotides line up with TRBD2. This CDR3 comprises 18 residues. With 2 bases clipped from V and 4 bases from J, the junction kept 9 bases outside the gene matches. From germline, CDR1 is SGHVS and CDR2 FQNEAQ. CDR3 sequence reads: CASSLFVTSGGMADTQYF. DNA for the CDR3: TGTGCCAGCAGCTTATTCGTGACTAGCGGGGGGATGGCAGATACGCAGTATTTT.

There are many counts of this clone. The rearrangement uses TRBV5-4 and TRBJ2-2, with a tentative D call TRBD1 (5 bases). CDR1 SGHNT and CDR2 YYREEE come from the germline V gene (reference sequence). V was trimmed by 0 bases and J by 4 bases, leaving 13 bases between them. The CDR3 loop spans 16 amino acids. The CDR3 region has the DNA TGTGCCAGCAGCTTGGGTGGGGCCTCGAGCACCGGGGAGCTGTTTTTT. Its translation: CASSLGGASSTGELFF. The full variable domain, with the rest looked up from reference TRBV5-4 and TRBJ2-2, is ETGVTQSPTHLIKTRGQQVTLRCSSQSGHNTVSWYQQALGQGPQFIFQYYREEENGRGNFPPRFSGLQFPNYSSELNVNALELDDSALYLCASSLGGASSTGELFFGEGSRLTVL.

The chain links TRBV3-1 (or the pseudogene TRBV3-2) to TRBJ2-3; 9 bases are a match to TRBD2. Germline CDR1 is LGHDT and CDR2 is YNNKEL (reference sequence). CDR3 length: 16 amino acids. V lost 3 bases to trimming and J lost 2 bases; unmatched junction nucleotides: 6. The CDR3 sequence: CASSQNPSGATDTQYF. DNA of the CDR3: TGTGCCAGCAGCCAGAATCCTAGCGGGGCCACAGATACGCAGTATTTT.

The V call is TRBV4-1, the J call TRBJ1-5; 10 nucleotides agree with TRBD1. The CDR3 has 16 residues. V shed 1 base and J 8 bases; nucleotides not matched to a gene: 8. Germline V CDR1 and CDR2: MGHRA, YSYEKL. As DNA, the CDR3 is TGCGCCAGCAGCCAAGCCGAGGGACAGGGGTACAAGCCCCAGCATTTT. This gives the protein CASSQAEGQGYKPQHF.

The chain has TRBV5-8 and TRBJ2-5, with 9 bases identical to TRBD1. In germline, CDR1 is SGHTS, CDR2 YDEGEE. This CDR3 is 18 amino acids long. The V gene end was trimmed by 2 bases and the J gene end by 5 bases; junction bases not matched to a gene: 16. CDR3 nucleotide sequence: TGTGCCAGCAGCTTAAGTCCCCTCGACAGGGGGAAGGCCGAGACCCAGTACTTC. Protein: CASSLSPLDRGKAETQYF.

This clone turned up a few times. V usage is TRBV19 and J usage is TRBJ1-6, with D unresolved. Deletions cut 5 bases from V and 12 bases from J, with 11 bases between. Germline V gene lookup returns CDR1 LNHDA and CDR2 SQIVND (reference sequence). The length of the CDR3 is 12 residues. Here the CDR3 DNA reads TGTGCCAGTAGTCCGAGTTTCGGACCCCTCCACTTT. Translation: CASSPSFGPLHF. The full variable domain, its missing parts supplied by reference TRBV19 and TRBJ1-6, is DGGITQSPKYLFRKEGQNVTLSCEQNLNHDAMYWYRQDPGQGLRLIYYSQIVNDFQKGDIAEGYSVSREKKESFPLTVTSAQKNPTAFYLCASSPSFGPLHFGNGTRLTVT.

Only one count was recorded for this clone. Other DNA sequences in this sample translate to the same CDR3. This chain connects TRBV5-1 to TRBJ2-7, with D perhaps matching TRBD2 (5 bases). CDR3 length: 13 residues. The germline V gene has CDR1 SGHRS and CDR2 YFSETQ. The V and J ends lost 1 base and 0 bases respectively, with 5 bases between them. CDR3 sequence: CASSLRGSYEQYF. CDR3 nucleotide sequence: TGCGCCAGCAGCTTGCGGGGCTCCTACGAGCAGTACTTC. Filled out from reference TRBV5-1 and TRBJ2-7, the complete variable domain reads KAGVTQTPRYLIKTRGQQVTLSCSPISGHRSVSWYQQTPGQGLQFLFEYFSETQRNKGNFPGRFSGRQFSNSRSEMNVSTLELGDSALYLCASSLRGSYEQYFGPGTRLTVT.